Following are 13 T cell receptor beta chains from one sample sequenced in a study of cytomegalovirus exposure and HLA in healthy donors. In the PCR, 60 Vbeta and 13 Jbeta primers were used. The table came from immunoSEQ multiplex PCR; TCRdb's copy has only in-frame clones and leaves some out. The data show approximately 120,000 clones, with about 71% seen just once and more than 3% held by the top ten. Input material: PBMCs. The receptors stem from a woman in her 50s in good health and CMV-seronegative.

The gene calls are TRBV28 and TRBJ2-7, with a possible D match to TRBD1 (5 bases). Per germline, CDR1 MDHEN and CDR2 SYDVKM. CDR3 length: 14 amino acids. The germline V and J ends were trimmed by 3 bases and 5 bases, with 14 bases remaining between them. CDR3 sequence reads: CASSFEQGVDEQYF. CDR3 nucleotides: TGTGCCAGCAGTTTTGAGCAGGGTGTCGACGAGCAGTACTTC.

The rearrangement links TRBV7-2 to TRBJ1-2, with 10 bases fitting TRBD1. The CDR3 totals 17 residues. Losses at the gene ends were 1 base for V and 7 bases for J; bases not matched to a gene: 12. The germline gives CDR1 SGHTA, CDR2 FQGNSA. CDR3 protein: CASSLGTGGLIDGGYTF. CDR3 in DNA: TGTGCCAGCAGCTTAGGGACAGGGGGACTAATTGACGGTGGCTACACCTTC.

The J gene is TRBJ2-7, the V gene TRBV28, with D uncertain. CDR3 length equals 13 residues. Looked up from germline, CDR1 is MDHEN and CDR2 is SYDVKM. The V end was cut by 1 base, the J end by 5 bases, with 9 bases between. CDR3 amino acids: CASSLLVRDEQYF. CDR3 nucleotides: TGTGCCAGCAGTTTATTAGTCCGGGACGAGCAGTACTTC.

CDR3 protein: CASSPTGPWNEQFF. The CDR3 DNA follows: TGTGCCAGCAGCCCGACAGGACCCTGGAATGAGCAGTTCTTC. The chain joins TRBV28 to TRBJ2-1; TRBD1 might be the D (6 bases). The CDR3 extends over 14 amino acids. Germline CDR1 is MDHEN and CDR2 is SYDVKM. Trimming shortened V by 6 bases and J by 7 bases, and 16 bases separated the two germline ends.

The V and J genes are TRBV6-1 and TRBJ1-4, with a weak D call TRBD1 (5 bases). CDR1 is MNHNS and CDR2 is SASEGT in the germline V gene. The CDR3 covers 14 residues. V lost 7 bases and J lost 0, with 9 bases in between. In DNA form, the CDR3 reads TGTGCCAGCATGCCAGGGCCAACTAATGAAAAACTGTTTTTT. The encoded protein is CASMPGPTNEKLFF.

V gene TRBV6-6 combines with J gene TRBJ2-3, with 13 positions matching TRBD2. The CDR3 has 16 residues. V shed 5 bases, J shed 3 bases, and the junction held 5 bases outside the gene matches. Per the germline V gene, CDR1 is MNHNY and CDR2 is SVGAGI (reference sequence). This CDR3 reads CASSKRTSGSTDTQYF. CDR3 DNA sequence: TGTGCCAGCAGTAAGAGGACTAGCGGGAGTACAGATACGCAGTATTTT.

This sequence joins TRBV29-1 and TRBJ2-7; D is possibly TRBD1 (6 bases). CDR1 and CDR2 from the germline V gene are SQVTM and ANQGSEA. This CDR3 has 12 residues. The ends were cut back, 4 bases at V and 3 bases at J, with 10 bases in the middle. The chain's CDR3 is CSVGGRGYEQYF. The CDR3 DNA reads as TGCAGCGTTGGGGGCAGGGGCTACGAGCAGTACTTC.

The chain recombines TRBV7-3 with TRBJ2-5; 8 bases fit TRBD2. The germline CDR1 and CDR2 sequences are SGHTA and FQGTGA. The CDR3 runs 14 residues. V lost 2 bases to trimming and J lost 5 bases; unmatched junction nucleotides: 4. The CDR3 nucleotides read TGTGCCAGCAGCTTAGAAGCGGGAGAGGAGACCCAGTACTTC. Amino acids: CASSLEAGEETQYF.

CDR3 loop: CASSISGLAGDYEQYF. The CDR3, as DNA: TGTGCCAGTAGTATAAGTGGACTAGCGGGAGACTACGAGCAGTACTTC. This chain links TRBV19 with TRBJ2-7, with 13 bases fitting TRBD2. This CDR3 contains 16 residues. After removal of 2 bases from V and 3 bases from J, the junction contained 4 bases not matched to a gene. Germline CDR1 is LNHDA and CDR2 is SQIVND (reference sequence).

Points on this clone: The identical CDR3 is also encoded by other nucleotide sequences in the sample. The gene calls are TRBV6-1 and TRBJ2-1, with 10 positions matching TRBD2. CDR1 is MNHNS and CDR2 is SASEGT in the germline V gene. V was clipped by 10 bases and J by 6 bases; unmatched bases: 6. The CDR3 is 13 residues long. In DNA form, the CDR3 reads TGTGCCACCTTAGCGGGGGGTGGCAATGAGCAGTTCTTC. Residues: CATLAGGGNEQFF.

CDR3 in DNA: TGTGCCAGCAGCTTAATGGAGAGCTCTGGAAACACCATATATTTT. Translated, it gives CASSLMESSGNTIYF. The J gene is TRBJ1-3, the V gene TRBV7-6; unclear D gene. CDR3 length: 15 amino acids. Per the germline V gene, CDR1 is SGHVS and CDR2 is FNYEAQ. V lost 2 bases and J lost 0, with 8 bases in between.

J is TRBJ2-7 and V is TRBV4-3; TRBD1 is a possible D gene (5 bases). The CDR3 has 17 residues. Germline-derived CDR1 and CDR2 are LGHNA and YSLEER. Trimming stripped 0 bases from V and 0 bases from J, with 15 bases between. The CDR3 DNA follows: TGCGCCAGCAGCCAAGAGGGAAGCGCAGACAGCTCCTACGAGCAGTACTTC. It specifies CASSQEGSADSSYEQYF.

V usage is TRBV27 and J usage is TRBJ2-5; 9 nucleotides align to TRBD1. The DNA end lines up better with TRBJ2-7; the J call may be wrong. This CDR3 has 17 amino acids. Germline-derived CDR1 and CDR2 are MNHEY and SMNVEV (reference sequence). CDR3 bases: TGTGCCAGTCATAAAGGGGCAGGACAGGGGATCCCCTACGAGCAGTACTTC. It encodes CASHKGAGQGIPYEQYF.